This note documents a single TCR beta chain sequence. These data originate in a study of Ad26.COV2.S vaccination and SARS-CoV-2 variants. Study context: In the study, Ad26.COV2.S was injected intramuscularly once, or twice 56 days apart.

CDR1 is KGHDR, CDR2 SFDVKD, per germline. The V and J ends lost 4 bases and 6 bases respectively, with 18 bases between them. The CDR3 covers 16 residues. Indicated treatment: some 20 received Ad26.COV2.S at low or high dose, single or two shots; roughly five received placebo; per-sample allocation not given. All samples were drawn on day 63, counting from the first vaccine or placebo injection. Assay used: immunoSEQ multiplex PCR; TCRdb lists only in-frame clones, some missing. The data show 450,000 to 550,000 clones, approximately 89% seen once. This clonotype was sampled from a person between 18 and 60 years old who received the Ad26.COV2.S COVID-19 vaccine or a placebo. The chain uses TRBV24-1 and TRBJ2-1, with D possibly TRBD1 on 6 matching bases. The sequencing used peripheral blood, collected in a trial of Ad26.COV2.S vaccine versus placebo. CDR3 bases: TGTGCCACCAGTGACCGCAGGGGAGCTATCGGCAATGAGCAGTTCTTC. Protein: CATSDRRGAIGNEQFF.